Included here is one TCR beta chain sequence, with context. These data originate in a study of blood T cell repertoires in COVID-19. Study background: Samples taken during acute and convalescent COVID-19 were collected in the United States, Italy and Spain. Nucleic acid was either cDNA or gDNA, and it came from T cells, B-cell-depleted T cells, or PBMCs.

Study processing details: By means of reference gene primer amplification, nucleated cell counts were estimated. Profiled with immunoSEQ multiplex PCR; TCRdb holds only in-frame clones, not every one. V, J and clone size were drawn from that table, and D and trimming were deduced from the DNA. The profile shows about 50,000 clones, about 85% of them singletons. The clonotype was recovered from a woman aged 60-70 years with acute or convalescent COVID-19. The specimen sequenced was peripheral blood.

CDR3 nucleotides: TGTGCCAGTCCGGGACACGACCTTTGGGAGCAGTACTTC. Translated, it gives CASPGHDLWEQYF. The chain employs TRBV19 and TRBJ2-7; weak D call: TRBD1 (6 bases). Germline loops: CDR1 LNHDA, CDR2 SQIVND (reference sequence). Deletions cut 8 bases from V and 7 bases from J, with 18 bases between. CDR3 length: 13 amino acids. Together with reference TRBV19 and TRBJ2-7, the CDR3 gives the full variable domain: DGGITQSPKYLFRKEGQNVTLSCEQNLNHDAMYWYRQDPGQGLRLIYYSQIVNDFQKGDIAEGYSVSREKKESFPLTVTSAQKNPTAFYLCASPGHDLWEQYFGPGTRLTVT.